Shown below are 8 T cell receptor beta chains from a single sample sequenced in a study of blood T cell repertoires in COVID-19 (TCRdb year 2020). Library method: the immunoSEQ multiplex PCR assay. Entries here come from immuneACCESS through TCRdb and include only in-frame sequences with V and J called. Some clones fail to appear in such tables; in the studies checked, an unresolved V gene covers under half of the shortfall, and the cause of the remainder is unknown. A total of some 150,000 clones appear in this sample, around 89% of them only once. The ten largest clonotypes hold around 0.77% of the sample. Sequencing was carried out using PBMCs or T cells enriched from blood (not recorded which). Receptor source: a woman between 18 and 29 years old who had recovered from COVID-19.

The chain employs TRBV2 and TRBJ2-1; TRBD2 aligns across 10 bases. CDR1 and CDR2 from the germline V gene are SNHLY and FYNNEI. Trimming cost V 6 bases and J 5 bases; bases outside gene matches: 10. The CDR3 covers 16 residues. This chain's CDR3 is CASRTRVGLAHNEQFF. CDR3 sequence (DNA): TGTGCCAGCAGAACAAGGGTGGGACTAGCGCACAATGAGCAGTTCTTC.

This chain uses TRBV6-8 with TRBJ2-5, with 8 bases lining up with TRBD1. Germline CDR1 and CDR2: MNHGY and SAAAGT. The CDR3 spans 14 residues. The V segment lost 10 bases and the J segment 5 bases; nucleotides outside the gene matches: 12. The DNA of the CDR3 is TGTGCCACTCCTGGGGCAGGGGGCAAGGAGACCCAGTACTTC. Translation: CATPGAGGKETQYF.

V is TRBV7-9 and J is TRBJ2-3; D call uncertain. CDR1 and CDR2 from the germline V gene are SEHNR and FQNEAQ (reference sequence). V was cut by 2 bases and J by 0 bases, with 6 bases left in between. This CDR3 comprises 14 residues. The CDR3 nucleotides are TGTGCCAGCAGCTTATTGAGTAGCACAGATACGCAGTATTTT. Amino acid sequence: CASSLLSSTDTQYF.

The rearrangement uses TRBV7-6 and TRBJ2-2; 10 bases align to TRBD2. Germline CDR1 SGHVS, CDR2 FNYEAQ. The CDR3 totals 16 residues. V shed 5 bases and J 5 bases; nucleotides not matched to a gene: 8. CDR3 in DNA: TGTGCCAGCAGCCTACTAGCGGGAAGGGGTACCGGGGAGCTGTTTTTT. The encoded protein is CASSLLAGRGTGELFF.

The chain uses TRBV6-1 and TRBJ2-7, with TRBD1 as a possible D gene (5 bases). The germline CDR1 and CDR2 sequences are MNHNS and SASEGT. The CDR3 is 15 residues long. Trimming removed 1 base from V and 3 bases from J, with 13 bases in between. CDR3 in amino acids: CASSEVAGLSYEQYF. CDR3 coding DNA: TGTGCCAGCAGTGAAGTCGCAGGGTTAAGCTACGAGCAGTACTTC.

In this sample, this clone turned up a few times. This sequence joins TRBV5-4 and TRBJ2-7, with 8 bases that match TRBD2. CDR3 length equals 17 residues. With V trimmed by 3 bases and J by 1 base, 12 bases remained unmatched. The germline CDR1 and CDR2 sequences are SGHNT and YYREEE (reference sequence). CDR3: CASSSGGSAGVSYEQYF. CDR3 nucleotides: TGTGCCAGCAGCTCGGGAGGGAGTGCGGGAGTTTCCTACGAGCAGTACTTC.

A single count supports this clone. This chain links TRBV6-5 with TRBJ1-2; D remains ambiguous. V lost 6 bases and J 8 bases, leaving 13 bases between the germline ends. This CDR3 is 12 amino acids long. Germline CDR1 and CDR2: MNHEY and SVGAGI. Here the CDR3 reads CASRRQEGGYTF. CDR3 DNA sequence: TGTGCCAGCAGACGACAAGAGGGAGGCTACACCTTC.

The chain links TRBV27 to TRBJ2-7; 11 bases are a match to TRBD2. In germline, CDR1 is MNHEY, CDR2 SMNVEV (reference sequence). The J segment lost 6 bases and the V segment lost 0 bases, leaving 13 bases of the junction unmatched. This CDR3 has 18 residues. The chain's CDR3 is CASSLSSAGTSGPCEQYF. DNA of the CDR3: TGTGCCAGCAGTTTATCGAGTGCAGGGACTAGCGGCCCCTGCGAGCAGTACTTC.